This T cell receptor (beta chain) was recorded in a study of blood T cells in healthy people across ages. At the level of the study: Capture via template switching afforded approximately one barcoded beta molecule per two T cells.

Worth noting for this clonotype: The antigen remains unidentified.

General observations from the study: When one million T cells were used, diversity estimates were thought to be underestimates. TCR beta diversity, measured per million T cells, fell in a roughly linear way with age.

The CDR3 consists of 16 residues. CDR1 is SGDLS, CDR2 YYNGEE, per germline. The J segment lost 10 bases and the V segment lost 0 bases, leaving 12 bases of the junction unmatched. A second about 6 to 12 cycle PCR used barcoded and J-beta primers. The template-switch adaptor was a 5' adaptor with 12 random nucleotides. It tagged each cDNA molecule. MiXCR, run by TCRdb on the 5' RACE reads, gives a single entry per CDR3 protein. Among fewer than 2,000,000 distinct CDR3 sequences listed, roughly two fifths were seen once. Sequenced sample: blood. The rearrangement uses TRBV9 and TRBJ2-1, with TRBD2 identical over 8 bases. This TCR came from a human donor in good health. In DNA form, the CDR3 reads TGTGCCAGCAGCGTAGGTGCGGGGGGCCTTACGGCAGAGCAGTTCTTC. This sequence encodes CASSVGAGGLTAEQFF. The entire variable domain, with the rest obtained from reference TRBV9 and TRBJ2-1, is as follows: DSGVTQTPKHLITATGQRVTLRCSPRSGDLSVYWYQQSLDQGLQFLIQYYNGEERAKGNILERFSAQQFPDLHSELNLSSLELGDSALYFCASSVGAGGLTAEQFFGPGTRLTVL.